This TCR beta chain stems from a study of cytomegalovirus exposure and HLA in healthy donors. Study summary: An analysis done earlier identified 90 million to 120 million unique TCR beta sequences from 150 million to 200 million T cells.

PCR primers comprised 60 Vbeta and 13 Jbeta primers. Assay used: immunoSEQ multiplex PCR; TCRdb lists only in-frame clones, some missing. The top ten hold less than 6.5% of the sample, which has about 130,000 clones, 75% to 85% seen once. Germline lookup yields CDR1 SGHVS and CDR2 FNYEAQ. V lost 6 bases to trimming and J lost 7 bases; unmatched junction nucleotides: 17. The CDR3 sequence is 19 residues long. As for this clone: Its antigen is unidentified.

Study-level points and caveats: Immune exposure was documented only through CMV serostatus. An analysis was carried out at a later point. It showed that HLA-associated TCR beta chains were more clonally expanded than equally common non-associated chains.

This TCR was sampled from a woman aged 40 to 49 in good health and CMV-seropositive. Sequenced input: PBMCs. The J gene is TRBJ2-1, the V gene TRBV7-6, with 14 bases that match TRBD2. The CDR3 spells CASSWVYPGTSGSSNEQFF. In DNA form, the CDR3 reads TGTGCCAGCAGTTGGGTATACCCTGGGACTAGCGGGAGTAGTAATGAGCAGTTCTTC. The complete variable domain, with remaining parts taken from reference TRBV7-6 and TRBJ2-1, reads GAGVSQSPRYKVTKRGQDVALRCDPISGHVSLYWYRQALGQGPEFLTYFNYEAQQDKSGLPNDRFSAERPEGSISTLTIQRTEQRDSAMYRCASSWVYPGTSGSSNEQFFGPGTRLTVL.